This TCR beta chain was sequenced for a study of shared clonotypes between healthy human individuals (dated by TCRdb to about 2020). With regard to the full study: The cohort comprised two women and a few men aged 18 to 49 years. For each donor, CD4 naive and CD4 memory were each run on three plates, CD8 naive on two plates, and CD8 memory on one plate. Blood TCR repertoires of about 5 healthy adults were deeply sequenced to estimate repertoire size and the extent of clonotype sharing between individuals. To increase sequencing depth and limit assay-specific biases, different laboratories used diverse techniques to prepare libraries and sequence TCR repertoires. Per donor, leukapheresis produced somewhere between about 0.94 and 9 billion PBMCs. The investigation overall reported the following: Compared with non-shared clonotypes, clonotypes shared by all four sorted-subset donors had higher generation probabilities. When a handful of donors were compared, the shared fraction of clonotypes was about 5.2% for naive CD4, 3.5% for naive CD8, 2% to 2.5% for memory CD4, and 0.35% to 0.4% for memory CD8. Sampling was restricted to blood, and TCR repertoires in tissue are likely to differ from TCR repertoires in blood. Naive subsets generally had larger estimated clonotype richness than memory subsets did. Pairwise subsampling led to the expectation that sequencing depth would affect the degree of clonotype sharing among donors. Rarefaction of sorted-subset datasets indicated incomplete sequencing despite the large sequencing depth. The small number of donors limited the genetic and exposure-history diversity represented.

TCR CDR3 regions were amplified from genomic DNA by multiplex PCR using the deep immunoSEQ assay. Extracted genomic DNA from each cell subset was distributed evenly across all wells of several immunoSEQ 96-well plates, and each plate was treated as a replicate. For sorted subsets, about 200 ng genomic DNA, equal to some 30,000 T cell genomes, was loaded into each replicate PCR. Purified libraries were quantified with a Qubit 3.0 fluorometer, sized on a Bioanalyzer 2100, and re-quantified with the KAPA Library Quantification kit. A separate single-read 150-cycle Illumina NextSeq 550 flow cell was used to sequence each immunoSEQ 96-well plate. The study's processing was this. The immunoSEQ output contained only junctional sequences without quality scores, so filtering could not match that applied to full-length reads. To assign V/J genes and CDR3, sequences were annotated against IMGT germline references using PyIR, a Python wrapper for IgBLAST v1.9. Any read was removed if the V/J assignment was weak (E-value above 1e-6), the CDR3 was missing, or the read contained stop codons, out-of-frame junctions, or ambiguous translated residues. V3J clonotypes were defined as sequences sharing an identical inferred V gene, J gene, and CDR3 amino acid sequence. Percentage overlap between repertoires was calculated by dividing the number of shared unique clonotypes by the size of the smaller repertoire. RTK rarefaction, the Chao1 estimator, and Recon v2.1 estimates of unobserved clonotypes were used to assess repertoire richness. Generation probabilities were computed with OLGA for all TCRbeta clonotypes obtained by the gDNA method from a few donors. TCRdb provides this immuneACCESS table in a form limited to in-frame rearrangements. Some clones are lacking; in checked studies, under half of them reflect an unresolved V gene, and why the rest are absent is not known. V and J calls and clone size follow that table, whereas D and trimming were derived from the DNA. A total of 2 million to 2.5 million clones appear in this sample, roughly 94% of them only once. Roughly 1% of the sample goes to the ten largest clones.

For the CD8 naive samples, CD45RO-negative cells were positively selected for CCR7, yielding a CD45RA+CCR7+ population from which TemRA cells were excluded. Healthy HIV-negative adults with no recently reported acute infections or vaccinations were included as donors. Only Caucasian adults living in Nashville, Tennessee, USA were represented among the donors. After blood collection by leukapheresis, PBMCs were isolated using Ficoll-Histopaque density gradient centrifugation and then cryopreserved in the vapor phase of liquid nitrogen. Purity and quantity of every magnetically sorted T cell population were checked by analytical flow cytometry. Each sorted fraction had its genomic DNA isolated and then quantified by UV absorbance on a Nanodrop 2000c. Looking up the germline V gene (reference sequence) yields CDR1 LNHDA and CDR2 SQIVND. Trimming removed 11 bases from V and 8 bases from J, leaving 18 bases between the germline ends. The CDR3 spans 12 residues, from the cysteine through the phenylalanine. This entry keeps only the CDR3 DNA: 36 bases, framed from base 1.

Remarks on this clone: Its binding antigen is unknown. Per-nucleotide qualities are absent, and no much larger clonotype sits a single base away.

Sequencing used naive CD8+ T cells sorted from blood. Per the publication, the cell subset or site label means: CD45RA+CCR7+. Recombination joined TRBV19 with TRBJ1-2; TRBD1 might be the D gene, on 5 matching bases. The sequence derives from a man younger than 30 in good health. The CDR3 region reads CAATDGPLGYTF. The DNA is TGTGCCGCGACAGATGGCCCCTTAGGCTACACCTTC.